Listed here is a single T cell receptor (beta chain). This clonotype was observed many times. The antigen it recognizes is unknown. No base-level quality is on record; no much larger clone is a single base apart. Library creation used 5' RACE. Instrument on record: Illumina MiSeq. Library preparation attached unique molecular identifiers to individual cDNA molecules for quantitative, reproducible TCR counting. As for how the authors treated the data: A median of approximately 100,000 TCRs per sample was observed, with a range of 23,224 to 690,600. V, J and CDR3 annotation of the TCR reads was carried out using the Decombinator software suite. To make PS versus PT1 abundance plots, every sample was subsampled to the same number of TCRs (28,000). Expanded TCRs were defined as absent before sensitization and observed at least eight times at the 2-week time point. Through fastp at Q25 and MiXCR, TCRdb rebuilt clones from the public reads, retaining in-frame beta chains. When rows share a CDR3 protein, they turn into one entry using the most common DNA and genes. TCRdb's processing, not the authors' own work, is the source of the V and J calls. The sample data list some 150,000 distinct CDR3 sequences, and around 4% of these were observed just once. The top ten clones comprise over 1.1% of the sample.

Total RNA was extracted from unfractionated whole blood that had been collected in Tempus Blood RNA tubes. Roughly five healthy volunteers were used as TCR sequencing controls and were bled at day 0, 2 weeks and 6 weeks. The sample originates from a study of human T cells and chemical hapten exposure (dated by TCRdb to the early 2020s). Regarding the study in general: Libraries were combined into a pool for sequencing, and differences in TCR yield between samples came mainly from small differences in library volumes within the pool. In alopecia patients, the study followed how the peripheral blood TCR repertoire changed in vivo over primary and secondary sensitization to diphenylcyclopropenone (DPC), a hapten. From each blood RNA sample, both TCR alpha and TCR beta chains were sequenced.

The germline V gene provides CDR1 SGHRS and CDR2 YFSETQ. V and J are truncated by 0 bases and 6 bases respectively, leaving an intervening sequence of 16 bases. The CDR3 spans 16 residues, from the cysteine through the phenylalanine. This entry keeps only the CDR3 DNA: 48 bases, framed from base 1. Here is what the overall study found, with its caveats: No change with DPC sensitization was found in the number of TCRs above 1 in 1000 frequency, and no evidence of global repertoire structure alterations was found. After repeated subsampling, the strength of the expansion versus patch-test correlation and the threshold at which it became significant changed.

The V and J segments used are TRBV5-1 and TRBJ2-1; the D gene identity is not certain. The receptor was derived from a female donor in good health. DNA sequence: TGCGCCAGCAGCTTGGCGGGTCGGGCTCGGAGCAATGAGCAGTTCTTC. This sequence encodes CASSLAGRARSNEQFF.